This T cell receptor (beta chain) is from a study of T cell responses to AZD1222 COVID-19 vaccine. Some clones are missing from TCRdb's copy, which holds only in-frame ones; the method was immunoSEQ multiplex PCR. Here the sample spans 250,000 to 300,000 clones, 94% being singletons. Turning to this clone: The antigen is not known.

Study outcomes and limitations: Seropositivity was recorded at baseline in only six AZD1222 recipients. Spike-wide coverage was observed for vaccine-associated CD4 TCRs, with dominant responses at 160-218 and 743-854.

Trimming at V came to 2 bases and at J to 5 bases, leaving 8 bases not matched to a gene. The CDR3 is 15 residues long. Germline CDR1 is GTSNPN and CDR2 is SVGIG (reference sequence). The sequenced sample was peripheral blood, obtained 28 days after the second AZD1222 dose. J is TRBJ2-1 and V is TRBV30; 8 nucleotides line up with TRBD2. The sequence was collected from an adult who received the AZD1222 COVID-19 vaccine. CDR3 DNA: TGTGCCTGGAGTCCTCTAGCGGGCCTCAACAATGAGCAGTTCTTC. Amino acid sequence: CAWSPLAGLNNEQFF.